The 12 T cell receptor beta chains listed next were all sequenced from one sample in a study of T cells in localized non-small cell lung cancer. Using immunoSEQ multiplex PCR, the repertoire was profiled, and TCRdb retains in-frame clones only, with some absent. This sample yields tens of thousands of clones, of which around 80% are seen a single time; 7.5% to 10% belongs to the top ten. Specimen: peripheral blood, collected before any cancer treatment. The receptors originated from a female donor older than 55 with stage I lung adenocarcinoma.

This clone was seen only a few times. The rearrangement uses TRBV19 and TRBJ1-5; TRBD1 matches 7 bases. Germline CDR1 reads LNHDA; CDR2 reads SQIVND (reference sequence). The CDR3 extends over 14 amino acids. V trimming: 5 bases; J trimming: 5 bases; junction bases outside the gene matches: 6. CDR3 coding DNA: TGTGCCAGTAGTCCACAGGGGAGGGATCAGCCCCAGCATTTT. Translation gives CASSPQGRDQPQHF.

The rearrangement uses TRBV7-8 and TRBJ1-4; 11 bases are shared with TRBD1. J was trimmed by 3 bases and V by 5 bases; bases with no gene match: 8. Germline loops: CDR1 SGHVS, CDR2 FQNEAQ. This CDR3 region has 17 residues. In nucleotides, the CDR3 is TGTGCCAGCAGCCAACGGACAGGGGGCATTGCTAATGAAAAACTGTTTTTT. Amino acids: CASSQRTGGIANEKLFF.

The J gene is TRBJ2-5, the V gene TRBV4-3; D ambiguous. V dropped 1 base and J dropped 8 bases, with 8 bases sitting between them. The CDR3 is made up of 12 amino acids. In germline, CDR1 is LGHNA, CDR2 YSLEER. The CDR3 reads CASSQGMVTQYF. The CDR3 bases are TGCGCCAGCAGCCAAGGAATGGTAACCCAGTACTTC.

This clone was picked up one time. The gene calls are TRBV5-3 and TRBJ1-2; 9 bases line up with TRBD1. TRBV5-3 is sorted into the ORF group, with uncertain function. Trimming removed 3 bases from V and 7 bases from J; junction bases left unmatched: 4. The CDR3 extends over 13 amino acids. Here the CDR3 DNA reads TGTGCCAGAAGCTGGACAGGGGAGTGTGGCTACACCTTC. It specifies CARSWTGECGYTF.

This clone was recorded a few times. The chain is built from TRBV2 and TRBJ1-5; no firm D call. There are 13 residues in the CDR3. Germline V gene sequence: CDR1 SNHLY, CDR2 FYNNEI. V dropped 4 bases and J dropped 4 bases, with 8 bases sitting between them. In DNA, the CDR3 is TGTGCCAGCAGTGCCCACGGAAATCAGCCCCAGCATTTT. Translated: CASSAHGNQPQHF.

The table lists this clone with a count of one. The CDR3 spells CASSESLGRIYEQYF. The CDR3 region has the DNA TGCGCCAGCAGTGAGTCTCTTGGCAGGATCTACGAGCAGTACTTC. J is TRBJ2-7 and V is TRBV10-1; D unclear. V lost 0 bases and J 3 bases, leaving 12 bases between the germline ends. The CDR3 loop spans 15 amino acids. Per the germline V gene, CDR1 is WNHNN and CDR2 is SYGVQD (reference sequence).

DNA for the CDR3: TGTGCCAGCAGTTTCTCCGGGACAGCCTACAATGAGCAGTTCTTC. Translating gives CASSFSGTAYNEQFF. V is TRBV5-8 and J is TRBJ2-1; 7 bases are a match to TRBD1. This CDR3 contains 15 residues. Germline CDR1 reads SGHTS; CDR2 reads YDEGEE. J gave up 2 bases and V 5 bases, and 7 bases lay outside the gene matches.

The genes are TRBV5-1 and TRBJ2-7; D might be TRBD1 (6 bases). The length of the CDR3 is 15 residues. CDR1 and CDR2 from the germline V gene are SGHRS and YFSETQ. V lost 0 bases and J 0 bases, leaving 10 bases between the germline ends. The CDR3: CASSLGGQSSYEQYF. In DNA, the CDR3 is TGCGCCAGCAGCTTGGGGGGGCAAAGCTCCTACGAGCAGTACTTC.

This clone was seen a single time. V usage is TRBV30 and J usage is TRBJ1-2, with a possible D match to TRBD1 (6 bases). Trimming stripped 1 base from V and 7 bases from J, with 16 bases between. The CDR3 has 14 amino acids. The germline V gene has CDR1 GTSNPN and CDR2 SVGIG (reference sequence). The CDR3 DNA follows: TGTGCCTGGAGTGGAGGACAGTGGGAGTTTGGCTACACCTTC. Its protein product is CAWSGGQWEFGYTF.

The chain carries TRBV5-6 and TRBJ1-1; 9 bases agree with TRBD1. Germline V CDR1 and CDR2: SGHDT, YYEEEE. The CDR3 loop spans 16 amino acids. V lost 2 bases to trimming and J lost 1 base; unmatched junction nucleotides: 6. The CDR3 DNA follows: TGTGCCAGCAGCTTCGAATCGGGACAGGGGAACACTGAAGCTTTCTTT. It specifies CASSFESGQGNTEAFF. The full variable domain, rest sourced from reference TRBV5-6 and TRBJ1-1, is DAGVTQSPTHLIKTRGQQVTLRCSPKSGHDTVSWYQQALGQGPQFIFQYYEEEERQRGNFPDRFSGHQFPNYSSELNVNALLLGDSALYLCASSFESGQGNTEAFFGQGTRLTVV.

The table lists this clone with a few counts. V gene TRBV9 combines with J gene TRBJ1-1; D remains unclear. V lost 7 bases to trimming and J lost 0 bases, with 13 bases between them. This CDR3 spans 14 amino acids. Germline CDR1 is SGDLS and CDR2 is YYNGEE. The CDR3 loop is CASPHVIMNTEAFF. The DNA for the CDR3 is TGTGCCAGCCCCCATGTCATCATGAACACTGAAGCTTTCTTT. Drawing the rest from reference TRBV9 and TRBJ1-1, the complete variable domain is DSGVTQTPKHLITATGQRVTLRCSPRSGDLSVYWYQQSLDQGLQFLIQYYNGEERAKGNILERFSAQQFPDLHSELNLSSLELGDSALYFCASPHVIMNTEAFFGQGTRLTVV.

The chain combines TRBV30 with TRBJ2-1; 7 bases are shared with TRBD2. Germline V gene lookup returns CDR1 GTSNPN and CDR2 SVGIG (reference sequence). The CDR3 extends over 16 amino acids. With 0 bases clipped from V and 3 bases from J, the junction kept 8 bases outside the gene matches. The CDR3 nucleotides read TGTGCCTGGAGTGTACGACGAGCGGGAAACTACAATGAGCAGTTCTTC. The encoded protein is CAWSVRRAGNYNEQFF.